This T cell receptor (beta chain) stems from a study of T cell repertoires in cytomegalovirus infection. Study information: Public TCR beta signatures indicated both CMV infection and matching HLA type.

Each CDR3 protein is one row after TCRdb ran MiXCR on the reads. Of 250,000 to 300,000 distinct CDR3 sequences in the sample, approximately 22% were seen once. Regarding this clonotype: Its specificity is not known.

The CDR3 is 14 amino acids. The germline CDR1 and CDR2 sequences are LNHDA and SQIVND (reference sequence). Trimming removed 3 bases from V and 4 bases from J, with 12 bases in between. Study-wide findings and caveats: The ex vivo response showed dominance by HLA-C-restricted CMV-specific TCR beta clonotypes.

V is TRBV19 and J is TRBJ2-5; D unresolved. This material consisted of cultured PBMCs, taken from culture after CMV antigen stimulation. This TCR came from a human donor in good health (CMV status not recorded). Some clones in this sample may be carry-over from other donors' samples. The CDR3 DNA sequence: TGTGCCAGTAGTATTTTACATCAGAGAGAGACCCAGTACTTC. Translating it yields CASSILHQRETQYF. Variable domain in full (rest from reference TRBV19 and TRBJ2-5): DGGITQSPKYLFRKEGQNVTLSCEQNLNHDAMYWYRQDPGQGLRLIYYSQIVNDFQKGDIAEGYSVSREKKESFPLTVTSAQKNPTAFYLCASSILHQRETQYFGPGTRLLVL.